This T cell receptor beta chain was documented in a study of shared clonotypes between healthy human individuals. Assay used: immunoSEQ multiplex PCR; TCRdb lists only in-frame clones, some missing. The table records fewer than 400,000 clones, roughly 70% of them present only once. CDR3 length equals 19 residues. Germline V gene data show CDR1 as MNHEY and CDR2 as SMNVEV (reference sequence). V lost 4 bases, J lost 0 bases, and 13 bases stayed unmatched. Specimen: memory CD4+ T cells sorted from blood. The subset denotes: CD45RA-negative fraction. The chain carries TRBV27 and TRBJ2-3; 10 nucleotides agree with TRBD1. The sequence came from a man aged 25-45 years in good health. Here the CDR3 DNA reads TGTGCCAGCAGTTCGTACGACAGGGGGCGCTTTTCTAGCACAGATACGCAGTATTTT. Residues: CASSSYDRGRFSSTDTQYF.